These 17 T cell receptor beta chains originate from one sample sequenced in a study of metastatic and nonmetastatic thyroid tumors. With MiXCR, TCRdb reprocessed the PCR reads. The profile shows approximately 38,000 clones, 25% to 30% of them singletons. None of the patients had undergone any treatment ahead of thyroid surgery. Sequenced input: blood. The receptors derive from a male donor with papillary thyroid cancer or a benign thyroid nodule (not recorded which). Some clones in this sample may be carry-over from other donors' samples.

Only a few counts were recorded for this clone. This chain joins TRBV15 and TRBJ1-5; D not certain. Germline values: CDR1 LNHNV, CDR2 YYDKDF (reference sequence). This CDR3 has 14 residues. Trimming took off 6 bases at V and 0 bases at J, with 9 bases between the two ends. The chain's CDR3 is CATSREPSNQPQHF. In DNA, the CDR3 is TGTGCCACCAGTAGGGAGCCTAGCAATCAGCCCCAGCATTTT.

This clone occurred many times. V usage is TRBV6-6 and J usage is TRBJ2-7, with 8 bases fitting TRBD1. The CDR3 consists of 16 residues. J was trimmed by 5 bases and V by 2 bases; bases with no gene match: 11. Germline V CDR1 and CDR2: MNHNY, SVGAGI (reference sequence). CDR3 region: CASSYTEADRENEQYF. CDR3 coding DNA: TGTGCCAGCAGTTACACTGAAGCGGACAGGGAAAACGAGCAGTACTTC.

The CDR3 DNA sequence: TGTGCCAGCAGTGAAGCCCCCGATAGGCAGTTCTTC. It specifies CASSEAPDRQFF. V is TRBV2 and J is TRBJ2-1; no clear D. V was trimmed by 0 bases and J by 12 bases, leaving 9 bases between them. CDR3 length: 12 amino acids. Per germline, CDR1 SNHLY and CDR2 FYNNEI. The full variable domain, completed using reference TRBV2 and TRBJ2-1, is EPEVTQTPSHQVTQMGQEVILRCVPISNHLYFYWYRQILGQKVEFLVSFYNNEISEKSEIFDDQFSVERPDGSNFTLKIRSTKLEDSAMYFCASSEAPDRQFFGPGTRLTVL.

This clone was observed at least ten times. The chain links TRBV7-6 to TRBJ1-2; tentatively, D is TRBD1 (6 bases). This CDR3 comprises 15 residues. Trimming shortened V by 0 bases and J by 7 bases, and 15 bases separated the two germline ends. Germline V CDR1 and CDR2: SGHVS, FNYEAQ. The CDR3 sequence: CASSLADSQYSGYTF. The CDR3 DNA reads as TGTGCCAGCAGCTTAGCGGACAGCCAGTATAGTGGCTACACCTTC.

The rearrangement links TRBV7-9 to TRBJ2-7; 8 bases agree with TRBD1. Losses at the gene ends were 5 bases for V and 3 bases for J; bases not matched to a gene: 6. The CDR3 sequence is 14 residues long. Germline V CDR1 and CDR2: SEHNR, FQNEAQ (reference sequence). The CDR3 coding sequence is TGTGCCAGCAGCCACCGGGACAGGAGCTACGAGCAGTACTTC. Translated, it gives CASSHRDRSYEQYF.

Points on this clone: Relative to the germline gene, one junction end is altered; a read error may explain this. The rearrangement joins TRBV6-2 or TRBV6-3 to TRBJ1-6; the D is unclear. The CDR3 consists of 13 residues. Germline CDR1 MNHEY, CDR2 SVGEGT. CDR3 nucleotides: TGTGCCAGCTGTTACAGAAATAATTCACCCCTCCACTTT. Its translation: CASCYRNNSPLHF.

V usage is TRBV18 and J usage is TRBJ2-7; D is possibly TRBD2 (5 bases). Trimming took off 1 base at V and 2 bases at J, with 6 bases between the two ends. The germline gives CDR1 KGHSH, CDR2 LQKENI. The CDR3 consists of 13 residues. This CDR3 reads CASSPRGPYEQYF. In DNA form, the CDR3 reads TGTGCCAGCTCACCACGCGGGCCCTACGAGCAGTACTTC.

This clone was seen a handful of times. The chain uses TRBV7-8 and TRBJ2-7; 9 nucleotides match TRBD1. The CDR3 contains 13 residues. CDR1 is SGHVS and CDR2 is FQNEAQ in the germline V gene. V trimming: 4 bases; J trimming: 3 bases; junction bases outside the gene matches: 1. CDR3 coding DNA: TGTGCCAGCAGCTGGGACAGGGTCTACGAGCAGTACTTC. Residues: CASSWDRVYEQYF. Filled out from reference TRBV7-8 and TRBJ2-7, the complete variable domain reads GAGVSQSPRYKVAKRGQDVALRCDPISGHVSLFWYQQALGQGPEFLTYFQNEAQLDKSGLPSDRFFAERPEGSVSTLKIQRTQQEDSAVYLCASSWDRVYEQYFGPGTRLTVT.

The chain links TRBV5-1 to TRBJ1-1, with D hard to call. CDR1 SGHRS and CDR2 YFSETQ come from the germline V gene. The V end lost 0 bases, the J end lost 3 bases, and 9 bases lay between the germline ends. CDR3 size: 14 residues. The CDR3 bases are TGCGCCAGCAGCTTGGGTCGTTTTGACACTGAAGCTTTCTTT. Protein sequence: CASSLGRFDTEAFF. The entire variable domain, with the rest obtained from reference TRBV5-1 and TRBJ1-1, is as follows: KAGVTQTPRYLIKTRGQQVTLSCSPISGHRSVSWYQQTPGQGLQFLFEYFSETQRNKGNFPGRFSGRQFSNSRSEMNVSTLELGDSALYLCASSLGRFDTEAFFGQGTRLTVV.

The chain couples TRBV5-1 to TRBJ2-7, with a tentative D call TRBD1 (6 bases). The germline CDR1 and CDR2 sequences are SGHRS and YFSETQ. V was shortened by 0 bases and J by 5 bases, with 15 bases between the two germline ends. The CDR3 contains 15 residues. The CDR3 bases are TGCGCCAGCAGCTTGGAGGGGAGCAGGGGCCACGAGCAGTACTTC. Encoded protein: CASSLEGSRGHEQYF.

This sequence joins TRBV3-1 and TRBJ2-7; 7 bases fit TRBD1. Germline values: CDR1 LGHDT, CDR2 YNNKEL (reference sequence). This CDR3 comprises 15 residues. The V segment lost 0 bases and the J segment 3 bases; nucleotides outside the gene matches: 5. Written as DNA, the CDR3 is TGTGCCAGCAGCCAAGATTCGGGGACAGTCTACGAGCAGTACTTC. Protein product: CASSQDSGTVYEQYF.

CDR3 protein: CASTGLAVGNEQFF. CDR3 in DNA: TGTGCCAGCACAGGACTAGCAGTAGGTAATGAGCAGTTCTTC. This chain uses TRBV2 with TRBJ2-1, with 8 bases identical to TRBD2. J gave up 7 bases and V 7 bases, and 9 bases lay outside the gene matches. Germline V gives CDR1 SNHLY, CDR2 FYNNEI. This CDR3 has 14 amino acids.

This rearrangement joins TRBV2 to TRBJ1-6, with D perhaps matching TRBD1 (6 bases). With 6 bases removed from V and 7 bases from J, the gap between germline ends came to 19 bases. The CDR3 loop spans 16 amino acids. Germline V gene sequence: CDR1 SNHLY, CDR2 FYNNEI. CDR3 nucleotide sequence: TGTGCCAGCAGGGTTGGGGCAGGGGTGCGGAATTCACCCCTCCACTTT. This gives the protein CASRVGAGVRNSPLHF.

By proportion, this clone is large. This rearrangement joins TRBV5-1 to TRBJ2-1, with D unclear. The germline V gene encodes CDR1 SGHRS and CDR2 YFSETQ. V was clipped by 0 bases and J by 6 bases, with 16 bases between them. The CDR3 has 16 amino acids. The CDR3 sequence is CASSLEQAARSNEQFF. The CDR3 DNA reads TGCGCCAGCAGCTTGGAGCAGGCGGCACGCTCCAATGAGCAGTTCTTC. The complete variable domain, with remaining parts taken from reference TRBV5-1 and TRBJ2-1, reads KAGVTQTPRYLIKTRGQQVTLSCSPISGHRSVSWYQQTPGQGLQFLFEYFSETQRNKGNFPGRFSGRQFSNSRSEMNVSTLELGDSALYLCASSLEQAARSNEQFFGPGTRLTVL.

This clone was seen many times. A read error is possible here, since a much larger clone lies one base away. The genes are TRBV6-2 or TRBV6-3 and TRBJ2-3; 10 bases map to TRBD2. This CDR3 comprises 15 residues. V shed 6 bases, J shed 2 bases, and the junction held 5 bases outside the gene matches. Germline V gene lookup returns CDR1 MNHEY and CDR2 SVGEGT. The CDR3 DNA is TGTGCCAGCAGGATCGGACTAGCGGACACAGATACGCAGTATTTT. Its translation: CASRIGLADTDTQYF.

The chain carries TRBV11-2 and TRBJ2-1; D may be TRBD2 (6 bases). V was shortened by 4 bases and J by 2 bases, with 15 bases between the two germline ends. This CDR3 spans 16 amino acids. The germline V gene has CDR1 SGHAT and CDR2 FQNNGV. The DNA of the CDR3 is TGTGCCAGCAGCTCCACCTTAGCGGTCCCCTACAATGAGCAGTTCTTC. Translating gives CASSSTLAVPYNEQFF.

This clone has just a few counts. The chain couples TRBV4-1 to TRBJ1-3, with 7 bases fitting TRBD1. V lost 4 bases and J lost 2; bases outside the gene matches: 5. CDR1 is MGHRA and CDR2 is YSYEKL in the germline V gene. There are 15 residues in the CDR3. The CDR3 DNA reads as TGCGCCAGCAGCCGAACAGGGGTGGCTGGAAACACCATATATTTT. This gives the protein CASSRTGVAGNTIYF.